This T cell receptor beta chain was identified during a study of TIL therapy for anti-PD-1-resistant metastatic lung cancer. Study in general: Tumor harvest preceded PD-1/PD-L1 blockade, followed by nivolumab treatment.

Time point indicated: pre-treatment sample, taken before nivolumab and TIL therapy. Findings and limits, study-wide: TIL clonotype persistence in blood showed no apparent association with response.

Trimming cost V 0 bases and J 5 bases, with 19 bases left between them. The germline V gene encodes CDR1 LGHNA and CDR2 YNFKEQ. The length of the CDR3 is 17 residues. About this clone: Its antigen is not known.

The immunoSEQ assay was v3. Survey-level samples got 2 million to 2.5 million read pairs; deep-level samples got roughly 4.5-6.5 million. This table comes from immunoSEQ multiplex PCR, and its TCRdb copy is limited to in-frame clones, with some not included. The table shows 40,000 to 55,000 clones, with less than 80% occurring only once. The chain joins TRBV4-2 to TRBJ1-2, with D maybe TRBD1 (6 bases). This TCR was sampled from a woman aged 30-79 years with non-small cell lung cancer. Sequencing was performed on blood, taken at baseline. The CDR3 DNA is TGTGCCAGCAGCCAAGATCTCGGCTCGGGGGGCTATTATGGCTACACCTTC. It codes for CASSQDLGSGGYYGYTF.